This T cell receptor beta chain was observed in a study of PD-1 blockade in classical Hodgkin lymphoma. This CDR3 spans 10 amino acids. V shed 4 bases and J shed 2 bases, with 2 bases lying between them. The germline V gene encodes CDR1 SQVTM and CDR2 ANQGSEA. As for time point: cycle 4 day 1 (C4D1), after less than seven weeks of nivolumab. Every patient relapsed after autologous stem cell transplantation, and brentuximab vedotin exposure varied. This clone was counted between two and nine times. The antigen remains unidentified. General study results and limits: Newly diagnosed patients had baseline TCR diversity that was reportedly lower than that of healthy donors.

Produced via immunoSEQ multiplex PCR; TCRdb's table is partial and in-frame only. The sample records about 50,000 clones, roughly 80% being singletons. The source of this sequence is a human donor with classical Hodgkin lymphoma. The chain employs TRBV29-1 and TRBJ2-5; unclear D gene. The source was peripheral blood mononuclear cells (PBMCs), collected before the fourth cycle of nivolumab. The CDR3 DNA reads TGCAGCGTTGGTCAAGAGACCCAGTACTTC. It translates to CSVGQETQYF.